The 13 T cell receptor beta chains listed next were all sequenced from one sample in a study of blood T cell repertoires in COVID-19. Assay used: immunoSEQ multiplex PCR; TCRdb lists only in-frame clones, some missing. The sample carries around 54,000 clones, about 72% recorded once. The specimen was PBMCs or T cells enriched from blood (not recorded which). The receptors derive from a woman in her forties or fifties with acute COVID-19.

J is TRBJ2-3 and V is TRBV10-1, with 16 bases that match TRBD2. CDR1 WNHNN and CDR2 SYGVQD come from the germline V gene (reference sequence). The CDR3 contains 15 residues. V lost 8 bases to trimming and J lost 4 bases; unmatched junction nucleotides: 3. The CDR3 nucleotides are TGCGCCAGCCCGGGGACTAGCGGGGGGGCAGATACGCAGTATTTT. This encodes CASPGTSGGADTQYF.

For this clone: One end of the junction varies from germline; a read error may be responsible. This sequence joins TRBV30 and TRBJ2-1; no clear D. Germline assignment: CDR1 GTSNPN and CDR2 SVGIG (reference sequence). The CDR3 runs to 11 residues. As DNA, the CDR3 is TGTGCCTGGGGTCTCTCCAGGCAGTGCCTCTTC. This sequence encodes CAWGLSRQCLF.

The J gene is TRBJ2-3, the V gene TRBV5-1, with D perhaps TRBD2 (6 bases). The CDR3 has 15 residues. Germline CDR1 SGHRS, CDR2 YFSETQ. V dropped 4 bases and J dropped 2 bases, with 14 bases sitting between them. The CDR3 coding sequence is TGCGCCAGCAGCGCAGGCGGCGGGAACACAGATACGCAGTATTTT. Its protein product is CASSAGGGNTDTQYF.

The chain has TRBV5-1 and TRBJ1-3, with no clear D. The CDR3 contains 14 residues. V gave up 7 bases and J gave up 0 bases, with 11 bases separating them. The germline CDR1 and CDR2 sequences are SGHRS and YFSETQ. The CDR3, as DNA: TGCGCCAGCGCCCAAGCCTCCTCTGGAAACACCATATATTTT. Amino acid sequence: CASAQASSGNTIYF.

The chain is built from TRBV11-3 and TRBJ1-6; D not certain. The length of the CDR3 is 20 residues. Germline CDR1 SGHNT, CDR2 YENEEA. Between the trimmed V and J ends, which lost 1 base and 7 bases, there was a span of 26 bases. The CDR3 loop is CASSLAGWWTDEDGNSPLHF. Here the CDR3 DNA reads TGTGCCAGCAGCTTAGCGGGGTGGTGGACGGACGAGGATGGGAATTCACCCCTCCACTTT.

The chain has TRBV1 and TRBJ2-2; the DNA was not compared with TRBD2, the D call given in the table. TRBV1 counts as a pseudogene. The CDR3 runs to 16 residues. The CDR3 DNA sequence: TGCACCAGCAGCCAAGAGGGGGGGCCGGACACCGGGGAGCTGTTTTTT. Protein sequence: CTSSQEGGPDTGELFF.

This clone was picked up one time. The CDR3 loop is CASSYSSRGGRDTQYF. In nucleotides, the CDR3 is TGTGCCAGCAGTTACTCGAGTCGGGGGGGCAGGGATACGCAGTATTTT. The genes are TRBV6-5 and TRBJ2-3, with 8 bases that match TRBD2. The germline V gene encodes CDR1 MNHEY and CDR2 SVGAGI. The V and J ends lost 0 bases and 6 bases, in that order; junction bases with no gene match: 8. The CDR3 sequence is 16 residues long.

The chain employs TRBV11-2 and TRBJ2-5; D is unclear. Germline CDR1 is SGHAT and CDR2 is FQNNGV. Trimming stripped 5 bases from V and 1 base from J, with 14 bases between. The CDR3 covers 15 residues. Here the CDR3 DNA reads TGTGCCAGCAGCCCCGAGTTAGCTAGCCAAGAGACCCAGTACTTC. Protein product: CASSPELASQETQYF.

A few counts support this clone. V and J are TRBV6-5 and TRBJ1-3; unclear D gene. This CDR3 region has 16 residues. Germline assignment: CDR1 MNHEY and CDR2 SVGAGI. V was pared by 2 bases and J by 0 bases, with 11 bases between. The CDR3 loop is CASSYAAVSSGNTIYF. The CDR3 DNA sequence: TGTGCCAGCAGTTACGCTGCGGTCAGCTCTGGAAACACCATATATTTT.

The genes are TRBV4-1 and TRBJ1-5; tentatively, D is TRBD1 (6 bases). Between the trimmed V and J ends, which lost 4 bases and 4 bases, there was a span of 17 bases. Germline V CDR1 and CDR2: MGHRA, YSYEKL. This CDR3 is 16 amino acids long. CDR3 amino acids: CASSPTTGSRNQPQHF. DNA for the CDR3: TGCGCCAGCAGCCCTACTACAGGGTCGAGAAATCAGCCCCAGCATTTT.

The chain employs TRBV7-9 and TRBJ2-3, with D possibly matching TRBD1 (6 bases). Per germline, CDR1 SEHNR and CDR2 FQNEAQ (reference sequence). V lost 8 bases, J lost 2 bases, and 17 bases lay in between. The CDR3 contains 15 residues. CDR3 amino acids: CASGVGALHTDTQYF. The CDR3 bases are TGTGCCAGCGGCGTGGGGGCTTTGCACACAGATACGCAGTATTTT.

This chain connects TRBV3-1 (or the pseudogene TRBV3-2) to TRBJ1-5; tentatively, D is TRBD1 (6 bases). The V gene lost 1 base and the J gene lost 9 bases, with 10 bases spanning the gap. The CDR3 is 13 amino acids. Looked up from germline, CDR1 is LGHDT and CDR2 is YNNKEL (reference sequence). CDR3 sequence: CASSQGTQGPQHF. The CDR3 nucleotides are TGTGCCAGCAGCCAAGGAACACAGGGGCCCCAGCATTTT.

There are a few counts of this clone. This chain connects TRBV27 to TRBJ1-5, with TRBD1 matching 10 bases. Germline trimming cut 6 bases from V and 0 bases from J; bases unmatched to any gene: 8. This CDR3 contains 17 residues. Germline V gene data show CDR1 as MNHEY and CDR2 as SMNVEV (reference sequence). The CDR3 DNA reads TGTGCCAGCAGCCCGACAGGGGGCGCCGGTAGCAATCAGCCCCAGCATTTT. Its protein product is CASSPTGGAGSNQPQHF.